This T cell receptor (beta chain) is from a study of radiotherapy plus CTLA-4 blockade in lung cancer. CDR3 length: 14 amino acids. Germline CDR1 and CDR2: MGHDK and SYGVNS. Trimming took off 1 base at V and 7 bases at J, with 8 bases between the two ends. CTLA-4 blockade using ipilimumab, together with focal radiation, was received by patients with chemo-refractory metastatic non-small-cell lung cancer. The assay was immunoSEQ multiplex PCR, and TCRdb's table has in-frame clones only and misses some. The sample comprises tens of thousands of clones, more than 75% of which are singletons, and around 15% rests with the top ten.

J is TRBJ1-6 and V is TRBV25-1; tentative D call: TRBD1 (5 bases). Sequencing used peripheral blood, obtained from a patient treated with radiotherapy plus ipilimumab. The TCR sequence derives from a human donor with non-small cell lung cancer that progressed on radiotherapy plus ipilimumab. The CDR3 DNA is TGTGCCAGCAGTGAATCCAGGGACAATTCACCCCTCCACTTT. It yields the protein CASSESRDNSPLHF.